The 11 T cell receptor beta chains below all came from one sample that was sequenced in a study of shared clonotypes between healthy human individuals. The method was immunoSEQ multiplex PCR; TCRdb's version includes in-frame clones alone and lacks a portion of them. The data contain about 480,000 clones, 79% of them seen just once; the ten biggest clones take up roughly 13%. The sample was PBMCs. The receptors stem from a woman in her 40s in good health. Some clones in this sample may be carry-over from other donors' samples.

This chain joins TRBV11-3 and TRBJ2-3; 11 positions agree with TRBD1. The CDR3 is 16 residues long. The germline gives CDR1 SGHNT, CDR2 YENEEA. V gave up 4 bases and J gave up 4 bases; unmatched junction bases: 7. CDR3 DNA: TGTGCCAGCAGCTCCGGGGGACAGGGGGTCCCAGATACGCAGTATTTT. Protein sequence: CASSSGGQGVPDTQYF.

The chain employs TRBV13 and TRBJ2-7; D is unresolved. Trimming stripped 4 bases from V and 2 bases from J, with 6 bases between. The CDR3 loop spans 12 amino acids. In germline, CDR1 is PRHDT, CDR2 FYEKMQ (reference sequence). The CDR3 sequence: CASSSLPYEQYF. For the CDR3, the DNA is TGTGCCAGCAGCTCCCTCCCCTACGAGCAGTACTTC.

CDR3 in amino acids: CASSNLPRNTGELFF. The CDR3 region has the DNA TGTGCCAGCAGCAACCTTCCGAGGAACACCGGGGAGCTGTTTTTT. The chain carries TRBV7-2 and TRBJ2-2; D ambiguous. V lost 5 bases to trimming and J lost 1 base, with 11 bases between them. The CDR3 sequence is 15 residues long. CDR1 and CDR2 (germline): SGHTA, FQGNSA.

The chain combines TRBV5-1 with TRBJ1-1; 7 nucleotides match TRBD1. Trimming cost V 2 bases and J 5 bases; bases outside gene matches: 3. The CDR3 loop spans 13 amino acids. Germline CDR1 SGHRS, CDR2 YFSETQ. The CDR3 DNA reads as TGCGCCAGCAGCTTTCAGGGGGAGACTGAAGCTTTCTTT. It specifies CASSFQGETEAFF.

The chain has TRBV27 and TRBJ1-3; no reliable D call. V was shortened by 1 base and J by 3 bases, with 4 bases between the two germline ends. The CDR3 totals 13 residues. The germline V gene has CDR1 MNHEY and CDR2 SMNVEV (reference sequence). CDR3 in DNA: TGTGCCAGCAGTTTATATGTTGGAAACACCATATATTTT. This gives the protein CASSLYVGNTIYF.

This chain uses TRBV10-3 with TRBJ1-2; D gene ambiguous. The CDR3 consists of 14 residues. Germline V gene sequence: CDR1 ENHRY, CDR2 SYGVKD. The ends were cut back, 0 bases at V and 2 bases at J, with 7 bases in the middle. CDR3 sequence (DNA): TGTGCCATCAGTGAGTCGCGGCAGAACTATGGCTACACCTTC. Its translation: CAISESRQNYGYTF.

This clone was seen a few times. The J gene is TRBJ1-1, the V gene TRBV19; no definite D call. V gave up 5 bases and J gave up 5 bases, with 9 bases separating them. The CDR3 totals 12 residues. CDR1 is LNHDA, CDR2 SQIVND, per germline (reference sequence). This chain's CDR3 is CASSQRVTEAFF. For the CDR3, the DNA is TGTGCCAGTAGTCAGAGGGTAACTGAAGCTTTCTTT.

This clone has just one count. V gene TRBV5-4 combines with J gene TRBJ1-4; D may be TRBD1 (5 bases). Germline CDR1 and CDR2: SGHNT and YYREEE (reference sequence). The CDR3 is made up of 15 amino acids. V was clipped by 0 bases and J by 5 bases, with 11 bases between them. The CDR3 spells CASSLGGGSNEKLFF. In nucleotides, the CDR3 is TGTGCCAGCAGCTTGGGCGGGGGGTCGAATGAAAAACTGTTTTTT.

The chain carries TRBV5-5 and TRBJ2-7; a weak D match, TRBD1 (6 bases). The CDR3 loop spans 14 amino acids. Trimming removed 6 bases at V and 5 bases at J, with 18 bases between. Germline loops: CDR1 SGHKS, CDR2 YYEKEE (reference sequence). In DNA form, the CDR3 reads TGTGCCAGCACCATAAACAGGGCCATCGACGAGCAGTACTTC. Its translation: CASTINRAIDEQYF.

This chain uses TRBV27 with TRBJ1-5; D remains unclear. Germline V lookup: CDR1 MNHEY, CDR2 SMNVEV (reference sequence). The CDR3 totals 17 residues. V gave up 2 bases and J gave up 0 bases, with 14 bases separating them. The CDR3 region is CASSLRISADSNQPQHF. In nucleotides, the CDR3 is TGTGCCAGCAGTTTACGCATCAGTGCTGATAGCAATCAGCCCCAGCATTTT.

As for this clone: A read error is likely here: a far larger clone is one base away. The chain combines TRBV27 with TRBJ1-4, with D tentatively TRBD1 (6 bases). Looked up from germline, CDR1 is MNHEY and CDR2 is SMNVEV (reference sequence). The CDR3 runs 14 residues. CDR3 in amino acids: CTSSLADSNEKLFF. The DNA of the CDR3 is TGTACCAGCAGTTTAGCGGACAGTAATGAAAAACTGTTTTTT.